These 20 T cell receptor beta chains originate from one sample sequenced in a study of shared clonotypes between healthy human individuals. Using immunoSEQ multiplex PCR, the repertoire was profiled, and TCRdb retains in-frame clones only, with some absent. The sample lists about 2 million clones; 85% to 95% were seen once. Material for sequencing was naive CD4+ T cells sorted from blood. Subset in this sample: CD45RA+ positively selected. The receptors originated from a man aged 18 to 29 in good health.

The rearrangement uses TRBV30 and TRBJ2-3; D unclear. The germline CDR1 and CDR2 sequences are GTSNPN and SVGIG (reference sequence). V was clipped by 2 bases and J by 5 bases, with 5 bases between them. The CDR3 is 11 amino acids. The CDR3 DNA is TGTGCCTGGAGTTCCAAAGATACGCAGTATTTT. As protein: CAWSSKDTQYF.

This chain joins TRBV5-1 and TRBJ2-1; 12 bases fit TRBD2. The CDR3 extends over 15 amino acids. V gave up 4 bases and J gave up 7 bases; unmatched junction bases: 6. Germline lookup yields CDR1 SGHRS and CDR2 YFSETQ. Here the CDR3 reads CASSLAGGPGNEQFF. The CDR3 nucleotides read TGCGCCAGCAGCCTAGCGGGAGGGCCAGGGAATGAGCAGTTCTTC. The complete variable domain, with remaining parts taken from reference TRBV5-1 and TRBJ2-1, reads KAGVTQTPRYLIKTRGQQVTLSCSPISGHRSVSWYQQTPGQGLQFLFEYFSETQRNKGNFPGRFSGRQFSNSRSEMNVSTLELGDSALYLCASSLAGGPGNEQFFGPGTRLTVL.

This chain joins TRBV6-1 and TRBJ2-7; D ambiguous. Trimming cost V 6 bases and J 1 base, with 16 bases left between them. Per the germline V gene, CDR1 is MNHNS and CDR2 is SASEGT. There are 15 residues in the CDR3. CDR3 in amino acids: CASSYILTDSYEQYF. The CDR3, as DNA: TGTGCCAGCAGCTATATTTTAACGGATTCCTACGAGCAGTACTTC.

Of note for this clone: This same CDR3 is encoded by further DNA sequences in the sample. This rearrangement joins TRBV2 to TRBJ2-5; D perhaps matches TRBD1 (5 bases). The germline V gene encodes CDR1 SNHLY and CDR2 FYNNEI. V gave up 4 bases and J gave up 2 bases, with 8 bases separating them. This CDR3 spans 13 amino acids. CDR3 bases: TGTGCCAGCAGTGGGCAGGGACAAGAGACCCAGTACTTC. Residues: CASSGQGQETQYF. Full variable domain (remainder filled in from reference TRBV2 and TRBJ2-5): EPEVTQTPSHQVTQMGQEVILRCVPISNHLYFYWYRQILGQKVEFLVSFYNNEISEKSEIFDDQFSVERPDGSNFTLKIRSTKLEDSAMYFCASSGQGQETQYFGPGTRLLVL.

The chain combines TRBV10-3 with TRBJ2-1, with TRBD2 matching over 8 bases. The length of the CDR3 is 15 residues. CDR1 and CDR2 from the germline V gene are ENHRY and SYGVKD. After removal of 10 bases from V and 5 bases from J, the junction contained 13 bases not matched to a gene. This CDR3 is CATALRGGYDNEQFF. DNA of the CDR3: TGTGCCACCGCCTTACGGGGGGGGTACGACAATGAGCAGTTCTTC.

The chain links TRBV19 to TRBJ2-7; D is unresolved. The ends were cut back, 5 bases at V and 6 bases at J, with 17 bases in the middle. Germline values: CDR1 LNHDA, CDR2 SQIVND (reference sequence). The CDR3 consists of 14 residues. CDR3 residues: CASSRDFSSSEQYF. The CDR3 nucleotides are TGTGCCAGTAGTCGAGACTTCTCCTCTTCCGAGCAGTACTTC.

The rearrangement uses TRBV19 and TRBJ1-1; D is undetermined. V gave up 6 bases and J gave up 12 bases, with 20 bases separating them. The germline V gene encodes CDR1 LNHDA and CDR2 SQIVND (reference sequence). The CDR3 has 13 residues. CDR3 in amino acids: CASSRLEGEVSFF. In DNA, the CDR3 is TGTGCCAGTAGCCGATTAGAGGGCGAAGTATCTTTCTTT.

This rearrangement joins TRBV5-1 to TRBJ2-1; the match to TRBD2 covers 13 bases. With V trimmed by 4 bases and J by 7 bases, 5 bases remained unmatched. The CDR3 has 15 amino acids. Germline lookup yields CDR1 SGHRS and CDR2 YFSETQ. The CDR3 DNA follows: TGCGCCAGCAGCCTTCGGACTAGCGGGGGTAATGAGCAGTTCTTC. Amino acids: CASSLRTSGGNEQFF. Full variable domain (rest looked up from reference TRBV5-1 and TRBJ2-1): KAGVTQTPRYLIKTRGQQVTLSCSPISGHRSVSWYQQTPGQGLQFLFEYFSETQRNKGNFPGRFSGRQFSNSRSEMNVSTLELGDSALYLCASSLRTSGGNEQFFGPGTRLTVL.

The chain links TRBV28 to TRBJ1-5, with 8 bases identical to TRBD1. The CDR3 totals 18 residues. The germline V gene has CDR1 MDHEN and CDR2 SYDVKM. The trim removed 5 bases at V and 4 bases at J, leaving 16 bases unmatched. Written as DNA, the CDR3 is TGTGCCAGCAGTCCGACTTTAGGGACAGGTGGTGAAAATCAGCCCCAGCATTTT. Amino acids: CASSPTLGTGGENQPQHF.

Concerning this clone itself: The same CDR3 is also encoded by other DNA sequences in this sample. This chain links TRBV10-3 with TRBJ2-7; D not resolved. Germline CDR1 ENHRY, CDR2 SYGVKD. This CDR3 has 12 amino acids. The ends were cut back, 3 bases at V and 0 bases at J, with 3 bases in the middle. CDR3 residues: CAISDSSYEQYF. In DNA, the CDR3 is TGTGCCATCAGTGATTCCTCCTACGAGCAGTACTTC.

The chain links TRBV6-6 to TRBJ2-2; D is possibly TRBD2 (6 bases). CDR1 and CDR2 (germline): MNHNY, SVGAGI (reference sequence). The CDR3 contains 13 residues. V lost 8 bases to trimming and J lost 2 bases, with 9 bases between them. The CDR3 protein is CASGAGNTGELFF. In DNA form, the CDR3 reads TGTGCCAGCGGGGCGGGAAACACCGGGGAGCTGTTTTTT.

A few counts support this clone. V and J are TRBV7-9 and TRBJ2-2; no definite D call. V shed 5 bases and J shed 5 bases, with 9 bases lying between them. This CDR3 has 13 amino acids. CDR1 is SEHNR, CDR2 FQNEAQ, per germline (reference sequence). This chain's CDR3 is CASSQVGTGELFF. The CDR3, as DNA: TGTGCCAGCAGCCAGGTTGGGACCGGGGAGCTGTTTTTT.

The chain links TRBV7-9 to TRBJ1-4; a possible D gene is TRBD1 (5 bases). V lost 10 bases, J lost 4 bases, and 16 bases lay in between. Germline CDR1 SEHNR, CDR2 FQNEAQ (reference sequence). The CDR3 extends over 14 amino acids. CDR3 sequence (DNA): TGTGCCATCCGGAAGACAGAGAGTAATGAAAAACTGTTTTTT. It is translated as CAIRKTESNEKLFF.

V gene TRBV6-5 combines with J gene TRBJ2-7, with D tentatively TRBD1 or TRBD2 (6 bases each). CDR3 length: 15 residues. Deletions cut 5 bases from V and 2 bases from J, with 16 bases between. Germline V gene data show CDR1 as MNHEY and CDR2 as SVGAGI. The CDR3 DNA sequence: TGTGCCAGCAGTATGGGGGGCACGGGGGCCTACGAGCAGTACTTC. Residues: CASSMGGTGAYEQYF.

About this clone itself: Other nucleotide sequences in the sample specify the same CDR3. The gene calls are TRBV6-6 and TRBJ2-1; the D gene could be TRBD1 or TRBD2 (5 bases each). The V end lost 0 bases, the J end lost 7 bases, and 10 bases lay between the germline ends. The CDR3 has 14 amino acids. Germline-derived CDR1 and CDR2 are MNHNY and SVGAGI (reference sequence). The CDR3 loop reads CASSYSGTSNEQFF. Written as DNA, the CDR3 is TGTGCCAGCAGTTACTCCGGGACGAGTAATGAGCAGTTCTTC.

This clone was observed a single time. The CDR3 coding sequence is TGTGCCAGCAGCTTCCGGGCCAACTACGAGCAGTACTTC. This sequence encodes CASSFRANYEQYF. The V and J genes are TRBV2 and TRBJ2-7, with unresolved D. This CDR3 has 13 amino acids. V was clipped by 6 bases and J by 3 bases, with 12 bases between them. Germline CDR1 and CDR2: SNHLY and FYNNEI.

The gene calls are TRBV10-2 and TRBJ2-4; possibly TRBD1 or TRBD2 for D (5 bases each). This CDR3 is 17 amino acids long. Trimming removed 2 bases at V and 0 bases at J, with 14 bases between. Germline V lookup: CDR1 WSHSY, CDR2 SAAADI. As DNA, the CDR3 is TGCGCCAGCAGTGAGGTGGGGACGGTGAGAGCCAAAAACATTCAGTACTTC. This gives the protein CASSEVGTVRAKNIQYF.

The chain carries TRBV6-6 and TRBJ1-1; no clear D gene. This CDR3 comprises 12 residues. V shed 7 bases and J shed 6 bases, with 12 bases lying between them. The germline CDR1 and CDR2 sequences are MNHNY and SVGAGI (reference sequence). The CDR3 protein is CASILGGAEAFF. In DNA, the CDR3 is TGTGCCAGCATTCTGGGTGGAGCTGAAGCTTTCTTT.

The chain has TRBV15 and TRBJ1-5; D remains unclear. Between the trimmed V and J ends, which lost 1 base and 1 base, there was a span of 8 bases. The CDR3 runs 15 residues. Germline values: CDR1 LNHNV, CDR2 YYDKDF (reference sequence). The CDR3 loop reads CATSRVRTSNQPQHF. The DNA of the CDR3 is TGTGCCACCAGCAGAGTCCGTACCAGCAATCAGCCCCAGCATTTT.

Of note for this clone: Other DNA variants within this sample encode the same CDR3. J is TRBJ1-1 and V is TRBV10-3; D remains unclear. The CDR3 has 13 amino acids. The germline V gene encodes CDR1 ENHRY and CDR2 SYGVKD. With 4 bases removed from V and 2 bases from J, the gap between germline ends came to 8 bases. The DNA of the CDR3 is TGTGCCATCAGTGTGGTGGGTAACACTGAAGCTTTCTTT. This gives the protein CAISVVGNTEAFF.